The 28 T cell receptor beta chains below were found in one sample sequenced in a study of blood T cell repertoires in COVID-19. The table came from immunoSEQ multiplex PCR; TCRdb's copy has only in-frame clones and leaves some out. Of a few hundred thousand clones listed, over 75% were seen once; the top ten hold 0.9% to 1.2%. Sequencing used PBMCs or T cells enriched from blood (not recorded which). The source is a man aged 30 to 45 who had recovered from COVID-19.

J is TRBJ1-1 and V is TRBV7-3; 9 nucleotides agree with TRBD1. Germline assignment: CDR1 SGHTA and CDR2 FQGTGA. V shed 0 bases, J shed 10 bases, and the junction held 3 bases outside the gene matches. This CDR3 is built from 13 residues. Here the CDR3 DNA reads TGTGCCAGCAGCTTAACCAGGGACAGGGCAGCTTTCTTT. It encodes CASSLTRDRAAFF.

In the case of this clone: Other DNA sequences within the sample encode an identical CDR3. This chain joins TRBV5-1 and TRBJ2-5; maybe TRBD2 (5 bases). V shed 4 bases and J shed 5 bases, with 6 bases lying between them. The CDR3 length is 11 residues. Germline loops: CDR1 SGHRS, CDR2 YFSETQ. CDR3 nucleotides: TGCGCCAGCAGCACGGGGGAGACCCAGTACTTC. Protein: CASSTGETQYF.

The rearrangement joins TRBV3-1 (or the pseudogene TRBV3-2) to TRBJ1-2, with 8 nucleotides matching TRBD1. CDR1 and CDR2 (germline): LGHDT, YNNKEL (reference sequence). The CDR3 has 13 amino acids. With 5 bases clipped from V and 7 bases from J, the junction kept 6 bases outside the gene matches. The DNA of the CDR3 is TGTGCCAGCAGCTTGGACAGGGCAGGTGGCTACACCTTC. Translating gives CASSLDRAGGYTF.

The chain uses TRBV12-3 or TRBV12-4 and TRBJ1-1; TRBD1 aligns across 7 bases. CDR3 length: 13 amino acids. V was pared by 5 bases and J by 9 bases, with 9 bases of the junction left unmatched. The CDR3 nucleotides read TGTGCCAGCAGTCACCGGGACAGATCTCAAGCTTTCTTT. Its translation: CASSHRDRSQAFF.

J is TRBJ2-1 and V is TRBV30, with 11 nucleotides matching TRBD2. The V and J ends lost 0 bases and 0 bases, in that order; junction bases with no gene match: 10. This CDR3 spans 19 amino acids. CDR1 and CDR2 from the germline V gene are GTSNPN and SVGIG (reference sequence). For the CDR3, the DNA is TGTGCCTGGAGTGTACGGGGTAGCGGGAGGGCCAGCTCCTACAATGAGCAGTTCTTC. Protein: CAWSVRGSGRASSYNEQFF. The full variable domain, with the rest looked up from reference TRBV30 and TRBJ2-1, is SQTIHQWPATLVQPVGSPLSLECTVEGTSNPNLYWYRQAAGRGLQLLFYSVGIGQISSEVPQNLSASRPQDRQFILSSKKLLLSDSGFYLCAWSVRGSGRASSYNEQFFGPGTRLTVL.

This clone has only one observation. The CDR3 DNA sequence: TGTGCCATCAGTGAGGGACAGGGAGGATATTCACCCCTCCACTTT. It encodes CAISEGQGGYSPLHF. The chain links TRBV10-3 to TRBJ1-6, with TRBD1 matching 8 bases. Germline CDR1 reads ENHRY; CDR2 reads SYGVKD. V gave up 2 bases and J gave up 8 bases; unmatched junction bases: 5. The CDR3 is 15 amino acids.

The V and J genes are TRBV3-1 (or the pseudogene TRBV3-2) and TRBJ2-2; weak D call: TRBD1 (6 bases). Trimming shortened V by 3 bases and J by 5 bases, and 13 bases separated the two germline ends. The CDR3 has 15 residues. Looked up from germline, CDR1 is LGHDT and CDR2 is YNNKEL (reference sequence). The CDR3: CASSQLGGGTGELFF. CDR3 nucleotides: TGTGCCAGCAGCCAGCTAGGGGGTGGGACCGGGGAGCTGTTTTTT.

The chain recombines TRBV10-2 with TRBJ2-1; D remains ambiguous. The CDR3 has 13 residues. Trimming removed 7 bases at V and 6 bases at J, with 13 bases between. Germline V gives CDR1 WSHSY, CDR2 SAAADI. The CDR3 nucleotides read TGCGCCAGCAACCTCGGAGCCGGCAATGAGCAGTTCTTC. Amino acid sequence: CASNLGAGNEQFF.

This sequence joins TRBV30 and TRBJ1-2; D might be TRBD1 (5 bases). This CDR3 contains 14 residues. Germline values: CDR1 GTSNPN, CDR2 SVGIG (reference sequence). V gave up 0 bases and J gave up 0 bases, with 8 bases separating them. Written as DNA, the CDR3 is TGTGCCTGGAGTGTTGACAGAACTAACTATGGCTACACCTTC. Translation gives CAWSVDRTNYGYTF.

The chain recombines TRBV20-1 with TRBJ1-4; TRBD1 is a possible D gene (5 bases). V was shortened by 3 bases and J by 4 bases, with 9 bases between the two germline ends. Per the germline V gene, CDR1 is DFQATT and CDR2 is SNEGSKA (reference sequence). This CDR3 contains 13 residues. CDR3 coding DNA: TGCAGTGCTAGTTTCGGGGGTAATGAAAAACTGTTTTTT. Its translation is CSASFGGNEKLFF.

CDR3 sequence (DNA): TGTGCCAGCAGTTACTCCATCCCTCCCCGGGTGTCGGGCTACACCTTC. Amino acid sequence: CASSYSIPPRVSGYTF. This chain uses TRBV6-5 with TRBJ1-2, with unresolved D. Trimming removed 0 bases at V and 8 bases at J, with 19 bases between. The CDR3 consists of 16 residues. Germline V gene lookup returns CDR1 MNHEY and CDR2 SVGAGI.

V usage is TRBV13 and J usage is TRBJ2-7; TRBD2 agrees at 10 bases. CDR1 is PRHDT, CDR2 FYEKMQ, per germline (reference sequence). The CDR3 contains 16 residues. The trim removed 1 base at V and 1 base at J, leaving 4 bases unmatched. The CDR3 DNA sequence: TGTGCCAGCAGCTTAGCTGGGACTAGCGTTTCCTACGAGCAGTACTTC. This translates into CASSLAGTSVSYEQYF.

This chain links TRBV5-1 with TRBJ1-6; D might be TRBD1 (5 bases). Trimming left V 0 bases short and J 6 bases short, with 13 bases between. Per the germline V gene, CDR1 is SGHRS and CDR2 is YFSETQ. The CDR3 consists of 16 residues. The CDR3 DNA follows: TGCGCCAGCAGCTTGGTCCCAGGGCTTGGTAATTCACCCCTCCACTTT. Translating gives CASSLVPGLGNSPLHF.

V and J are TRBV27 and TRBJ2-2, with 9 bases fitting TRBD1. Germline CDR1 is MNHEY and CDR2 is SMNVEV (reference sequence). The CDR3 has 14 residues. V dropped 9 bases and J dropped 6; count of bases not matched to a gene: 8. In DNA form, the CDR3 reads TGTGCCAGTGCCCCGACAGGGGGTCCCGGGGAGCTGTTTTTT. The encoded protein is CASAPTGGPGELFF.

V usage is TRBV19 and J usage is TRBJ1-4, with 8 bases lining up with TRBD1. The CDR3 totals 13 residues. CDR1 and CDR2 from the germline V gene are LNHDA and SQIVND (reference sequence). The J segment lost 10 bases and the V segment lost 6 bases, leaving 7 bases of the junction unmatched. CDR3 residues: CASRPGGWGKLFF. CDR3 nucleotides: TGTGCCAGTAGGCCAGGGGGCTGGGGAAAACTGTTTTTT.

In this sample, this clone turned up a few times. The chain combines TRBV7-3 with TRBJ1-2; TRBD1 is a possible D gene (6 bases). The V end was cut by 2 bases, the J end by 8 bases, with 15 bases between. CDR3 size: 14 residues. Germline CDR1 and CDR2: SGHTA and FQGTGA. The CDR3 loop is CASSLVPLQGGYTF. The CDR3 DNA sequence: TGTGCCAGCAGCTTAGTACCGCTCCAGGGGGGCTACACCTTC.

V is TRBV10-2 and J is TRBJ2-5; TRBD2 aligns across 12 bases. The trim removed 8 bases at V and 2 bases at J, leaving 6 bases unmatched. This CDR3 region has 15 residues. CDR1 and CDR2 from the germline V gene are WSHSY and SAAADI. The CDR3 bases are TGCGCCAGCGGGAGGACTAGCGGGATTCAAGAGACCCAGTACTTC. This gives the protein CASGRTSGIQETQYF.

V usage is TRBV28 and J usage is TRBJ1-5; 9 bases line up with TRBD1. The ends lost 6 bases at V and 7 bases at J; junction bases unmatched: 10. The CDR3 spans 15 residues. The germline V gene encodes CDR1 MDHEN and CDR2 SYDVKM. This CDR3 is CASSLGTGRYQPQHF. As DNA, the CDR3 is TGTGCCAGCAGCTTGGGGACAGGGAGATACCAGCCCCAGCATTTT.

This chain links TRBV27 with TRBJ1-2; D not certain. Germline values: CDR1 MNHEY, CDR2 SMNVEV (reference sequence). The CDR3 covers 12 residues. V dropped 6 bases and J dropped 2 bases, with 7 bases sitting between them. The CDR3: CASRALNYGYTF. In DNA form, the CDR3 reads TGTGCCAGCAGAGCCCTGAACTATGGCTACACCTTC.

The gene calls are TRBV12-5 and TRBJ1-1; D gene uncertain. The length of the CDR3 is 12 residues. Trimming cost V 0 bases and J 8 bases, with 7 bases left between them. Germline CDR1 reads LGHNT; CDR2 reads FRNRAP. CDR3 in amino acids: CASGLVPREAFF. The CDR3 nucleotides read TGTGCTAGTGGTTTGGTCCCCAGGGAAGCTTTCTTT.

V is TRBV10-3 and J is TRBJ1-3; TRBD1 matches 7 bases. This CDR3 spans 18 amino acids. Germline CDR1 is ENHRY and CDR2 is SYGVKD. The V segment lost 4 bases and the J segment 0 bases; nucleotides outside the gene matches: 12. The CDR3 nucleotides are TGTGCCATCAGTGCCTACCTCCGGGACAGCACCTCTGGAAACACCATATATTTT. Its translation is CAISAYLRDSTSGNTIYF.

The table lists this clone with a few counts. The J gene is TRBJ1-5, the V gene TRBV19, with D tentatively TRBD1 (6 bases). The germline CDR1 and CDR2 sequences are LNHDA and SQIVND (reference sequence). This CDR3 comprises 12 residues. CDR3 sequence (DNA): TGTGTGATGGACAGTCTCAATCAGCCCCAGCATTTT. Residues: CVMDSLNQPQHF.

The rearrangement uses TRBV29-1 and TRBJ2-3; 7 bases fit TRBD1. Germline loops: CDR1 SQVTM, CDR2 ANQGSEA. The CDR3 consists of 13 residues. Trimming removed 4 bases from V and 5 bases from J; junction bases left unmatched: 6. The CDR3 coding sequence is TGCAGCGTTGTTCAGGGGGTTAGAGATACGCAGTATTTT. The encoded protein is CSVVQGVRDTQYF.

V gene TRBV6-2 or TRBV6-3 combines with J gene TRBJ2-5; a possible D gene is TRBD1 (6 bases). This CDR3 is built from 16 residues. Trimming pared 1 base from V and 1 base from J, leaving 13 bases between. Germline values: CDR1 MNHEY, CDR2 SVGEGT. CDR3 sequence: CASSYFAGTLQETQYF. CDR3 nucleotide sequence: TGTGCCAGCAGTTACTTTGCCGGGACACTCCAAGAGACCCAGTACTTC.

The J gene is TRBJ2-1, the V gene TRBV29-1, with D tentatively TRBD2 (6 bases). The V gene lost 7 bases and the J gene lost 6 bases, with 16 bases spanning the gap. This CDR3 comprises 13 residues. The germline V gene encodes CDR1 SQVTM and CDR2 ANQGSEA. In DNA form, the CDR3 reads TGCAGCGCCGGAGGGTTGGGGCGCAATGAGCAGTTCTTC. It encodes CSAGGLGRNEQFF.

This clone was counted between two and nine times. The chain has TRBV19 and TRBJ2-7; 7 bases match TRBD1. Germline assignment: CDR1 LNHDA and CDR2 SQIVND (reference sequence). This CDR3 has 13 amino acids. V lost 10 bases and J lost 3; bases outside the gene matches: 9. CDR3 sequence (DNA): TGTGCCACTTGCCGGGACAGCCGCTACGAGCAGTACTTC. Translated: CATCRDSRYEQYF.

The rearrangement uses TRBV9 and TRBJ2-1; D perhaps matches TRBD2 (5 bases). This CDR3 is 17 amino acids long. Germline loops: CDR1 SGDLS, CDR2 YYNGEE. V lost 4 bases, J lost 9 bases, and 26 bases lay in between. CDR3: CASSPRPPATGVGEQFF. The CDR3 nucleotides read TGTGCCAGCAGCCCCCGCCCTCCAGCGACCGGGGTGGGTGAGCAGTTCTTC.

The V call is TRBV4-1, the J call TRBJ1-1; D not resolved. This CDR3 comprises 14 residues. The germline V gene has CDR1 MGHRA and CDR2 YSYEKL. V was cut by 0 bases and J by 8 bases, with 13 bases left in between. The CDR3 protein is CASSQDPRVPEAFF. The CDR3 DNA reads TGCGCCAGCAGCCAAGATCCCCGGGTTCCCGAAGCTTTCTTT.